These 22 T cell receptor beta chains were sequenced from one sample in a study of cytomegalovirus exposure and HLA in healthy donors. The PCR employed 60 Vbeta primers together with 13 Jbeta primers. Sequenced by immunoSEQ multiplex PCR; TCRdb stores in-frame clones only, minus some. The top ten clones hold 7% to 7.5% of a sample with around 150,000 clones, roughly 70% of them seen once. The sequenced material came from PBMCs. The receptors were sampled from a man in his forties in good health and CMV-seropositive.

A few counts support this clone. The chain uses TRBV5-1 and TRBJ1-4, with 8 bases that match TRBD1. CDR3 size: 15 residues. CDR1 is SGHRS, CDR2 YFSETQ, per germline. Trimming removed 4 bases from V and 8 bases from J; junction bases left unmatched: 10. CDR3 in amino acids: CASSTRGPREEKLFF. The CDR3 DNA follows: TGCGCCAGCAGCACCAGGGGGCCTAGGGAAGAAAAACTGTTTTTT. The full variable domain, completed using reference TRBV5-1 and TRBJ1-4, is KAGVTQTPRYLIKTRGQQVTLSCSPISGHRSVSWYQQTPGQGLQFLFEYFSETQRNKGNFPGRFSGRQFSNSRSEMNVSTLELGDSALYLCASSTRGPREEKLFFGSGTQLSVL.

The chain has TRBV6-6 and TRBJ1-1, with D uncertain. This CDR3 comprises 11 residues. V lost 0 bases to trimming and J lost 11 bases, with 7 bases between them. Germline assignment: CDR1 MNHNY and CDR2 SVGAGI (reference sequence). The CDR3 region is CASSYSFRAFF. CDR3 sequence (DNA): TGTGCCAGCAGTTACTCGTTTCGGGCTTTCTTT.

The gene calls are TRBV18 and TRBJ2-3; tentatively, D is TRBD2 (5 bases). The CDR3 has 16 amino acids. Germline values: CDR1 KGHSH, CDR2 LQKENI. Trimming removed 1 base at V and 0 bases at J, with 11 bases between. In DNA form, the CDR3 reads TGTGCCAGCTCACCACGCGGAACGGGGAGCACAGATACGCAGTATTTT. The encoded protein is CASSPRGTGSTDTQYF.

This clone occurred a few times. The chain uses TRBV5-1 and TRBJ1-1, with D possibly being TRBD1 (6 bases). V was clipped by 2 bases and J by 7 bases, with 15 bases between them. CDR1 is SGHRS, CDR2 YFSETQ, per germline. CDR3 length equals 14 residues. The CDR3 sequence: CASSFDRRTDEAFF. The DNA for the CDR3 is TGCGCCAGCAGCTTCGATAGACGGACAGATGAAGCTTTCTTT.

This clone has a handful of counts. The rearrangement joins TRBV7-9 to TRBJ1-4; 8 nucleotides align to TRBD1. J lost 2 bases, V lost 5 bases, and 10 bases had no gene match. CDR1 and CDR2 from the germline V gene are SEHNR and FQNEAQ (reference sequence). The CDR3 runs 17 residues. The CDR3 spells CASSPHGQGATNEKLFF. In nucleotides, the CDR3 is TGTGCCAGCAGCCCCCATGGGCAGGGGGCTACTAATGAAAAACTGTTTTTT.

The chain carries TRBV11-2 and TRBJ2-5; D is uncertain. The CDR3 runs to 13 residues. Deletions cut 1 base from V and 7 bases from J, with 10 bases between. The germline V gene encodes CDR1 SGHAT and CDR2 FQNNGV. Here the CDR3 DNA reads TGTGCCAGCAGCTTAGCCCCCCCCAGGACCCAGTACTTC. Amino acids: CASSLAPPRTQYF.

This chain links TRBV6-1 with TRBJ2-7, with D possibly TRBD2 on 5 matching bases. Germline CDR1 reads MNHNS; CDR2 reads SASEGT. The V end lost 7 bases, the J end lost 4 bases, and 14 bases lay between the germline ends. This CDR3 has 13 amino acids. The CDR3 nucleotides are TGTGCCAGCACTAGAGGATGGGAGTACGAGCAGTACTTC. This gives the protein CASTRGWEYEQYF.

The chain combines TRBV29-1 with TRBJ1-1; D is undetermined. The CDR3 length is 12 residues. Germline CDR1 reads SQVTM; CDR2 reads ANQGSEA. The V end lost 2 bases, the J end lost 2 bases, and 6 bases lay between the germline ends. The CDR3 loop is CSVETANTEAFF. CDR3 sequence (DNA): TGCAGCGTTGAAACAGCCAACACTGAAGCTTTCTTT.

The rearrangement uses TRBV5-1 and TRBJ1-2, with TRBD1 matching 9 bases. The CDR3 runs to 16 residues. Germline V lookup: CDR1 SGHRS, CDR2 YFSETQ. The V segment lost 4 bases and the J segment 6 bases; nucleotides outside the gene matches: 13. The CDR3 reads CASSPDADRGRNGYTF. The CDR3 region has the DNA TGCGCCAGCAGCCCCGACGCGGACAGGGGTCGGAATGGCTACACCTTC.

This clone was seen once. The chain joins TRBV11-2 to TRBJ2-5, with 12 bases fitting TRBD2. Germline V lookup: CDR1 SGHAT, CDR2 FQNNGV. Unmatched junction bases numbered 7, after V lost 3 bases and J lost 5 bases. The CDR3 is 16 amino acids. The CDR3 DNA reads as TGTGCCAGCAGCTTTGTTCTAGCGGGGGGGGGCGAGACCCAGTACTTC. Its protein is CASSFVLAGGGETQYF.

The chain uses TRBV10-3 and TRBJ2-3; D is unclear. V dropped 10 bases and J dropped 0 bases, with 14 bases sitting between them. Germline CDR1 reads ENHRY; CDR2 reads SYGVKD. This CDR3 spans 14 amino acids. The CDR3 spells CASGEKPSTDTQYF. The DNA for the CDR3 is TGTGCCAGCGGCGAGAAGCCGAGCACAGATACGCAGTATTTT.

This sequence joins TRBV6-5 and TRBJ1-1; 7 bases map to TRBD1. The J segment lost 2 bases and the V segment lost 4 bases, leaving 4 bases of the junction unmatched. Germline CDR1 is MNHEY and CDR2 is SVGAGI. CDR3 length: 14 residues. The CDR3 DNA follows: TGTGCCAGCAGTTTAACAGGGGCAAACACTGAAGCTTTCTTT. Translating gives CASSLTGANTEAFF.

The chain joins TRBV5-1 to TRBJ2-3, with 10 nucleotides matching TRBD2. In germline, CDR1 is SGHRS, CDR2 YFSETQ. The CDR3 sequence is 15 residues long. Trimming cost V 4 bases and J 4 bases; bases outside gene matches: 6. DNA for the CDR3: TGCGCCAGCAGCCATACAGCGGGGGGGCCAGATACGCAGTATTTT. This encodes CASSHTAGGPDTQYF.

Here the CDR3 reads CASSIDRVWTPGELGGNQPQHF. The CDR3 coding sequence is TGTGCCAGTAGTATAGATCGGGTCTGGACTCCGGGCGAATTAGGAGGCAATCAGCCCCAGCATTTT. The chain recombines TRBV19 with TRBJ1-5; D ambiguous. Deletions cut 0 bases from V and 2 bases from J, with 29 bases between. CDR1 is LNHDA and CDR2 is SQIVND in the germline V gene (reference sequence). The CDR3 is 22 amino acids.

The V gene is TRBV30, the J gene TRBJ2-5, with D perhaps matching TRBD2 (6 bases). The germline CDR1 and CDR2 sequences are GTSNPN and SVGIG (reference sequence). The ends were cut back, 1 base at V and 3 bases at J, with 9 bases in the middle. This CDR3 contains 13 residues. CDR3 nucleotides: TGTGCCTGGAGTGGTGGGGGGAAAGAGACCCAGTACTTC. Translated: CAWSGGGKETQYF.

The rearrangement links TRBV5-1 to TRBJ2-7; TRBD2 aligns across 9 bases. Germline values: CDR1 SGHRS, CDR2 YFSETQ. Trimming cost V 1 base and J 5 bases; bases outside gene matches: 7. This CDR3 comprises 15 residues. CDR3 nucleotides: TGCGCCAGCAGCTTGACGGCGGGGGGGCCCGACGAGCAGTACTTC. Translation: CASSLTAGGPDEQYF.

V gene TRBV2 combines with J gene TRBJ2-6; a weak D match, TRBD1 (5 bases). The CDR3 runs 15 residues. Trimming removed 5 bases from V and 0 bases from J, with 8 bases in between. The germline CDR1 and CDR2 sequences are SNHLY and FYNNEI. Here the CDR3 DNA reads TGTGCCAGCAGTCCCAGGGTCTCTGGGGCCAACGTCCTGACTTTC. As protein: CASSPRVSGANVLTF. The entire variable domain, with the rest obtained from reference TRBV2 and TRBJ2-6, is as follows: EPEVTQTPSHQVTQMGQEVILRCVPISNHLYFYWYRQILGQKVEFLVSFYNNEISEKSEIFDDQFSVERPDGSNFTLKIRSTKLEDSAMYFCASSPRVSGANVLTFGAGSRLTVL.

V and J are TRBV6-4 and TRBJ1-6; possibly TRBD1 for D (5 bases). Germline CDR1 MRHNA, CDR2 SNTAGT. V lost 2 bases and J lost 9, with 11 bases in between. The CDR3 spans 14 residues. Here the CDR3 reads CASSDRQGGSPLHF. The CDR3 coding sequence is TGTGCCAGCAGTGACAGGCAGGGTGGTTCACCCCTCCACTTT.

The V and J genes are TRBV7-9 and TRBJ2-2; D might be TRBD1 (5 bases). Looked up from germline, CDR1 is SEHNR and CDR2 is FQNEAQ (reference sequence). This CDR3 spans 14 amino acids. Trimming removed 3 bases from V and 2 bases from J, with 7 bases in between. As DNA, the CDR3 is TGTGCCAGCAGCTTTGACAGCAACACCGGGGAGCTGTTTTTT. As protein: CASSFDSNTGELFF.

CDR3 DNA sequence: TGCGCCAGCACCCTTCAGGGAGATACGCAGTATTTT. Translated, it gives CASTLQGDTQYF. This sequence joins TRBV5-1 and TRBJ2-3; TRBD1 might be the D (5 bases). V lost 6 bases, J lost 5 bases, and 10 bases lay in between. CDR1 is SGHRS and CDR2 is YFSETQ in the germline V gene. This CDR3 has 12 residues.

The chain recombines TRBV4-3 with TRBJ2-2, with 9 bases that match TRBD1. The germline gives CDR1 LGHNA, CDR2 YSLEER. CDR3 length: 16 residues. V lost 0 bases and J lost 4; bases outside the gene matches: 3. The CDR3: CASSQEQGAGTGELFF. The CDR3 coding sequence is TGCGCCAGCAGCCAAGAACAGGGGGCGGGCACCGGGGAGCTGTTTTTT.

The chain has TRBV27 and TRBJ2-1, with D uncertain. The ends were cut back, 10 bases at V and 2 bases at J, with 9 bases in the middle. Germline CDR1 reads MNHEY; CDR2 reads SMNVEV (reference sequence). The CDR3 runs 12 residues. CDR3 DNA: TGTGCCACCTCAGGCCCCTACAATGAGCAGTTCTTC. Encoded protein: CATSGPYNEQFF.